This entry describes one TCR beta chain. This record comes from a study of blood T cell repertoires in COVID-19. Overall study: The United States, Italy and Spain provided the acute and convalescent COVID-19 samples.

The CDR3 contains 14 residues. Germline values: CDR1 KGHSH, CDR2 LQKENI. V gave up 3 bases and J gave up 7 bases; unmatched junction bases: 4. Generated by immunoSEQ multiplex PCR, the TCRdb table keeps only in-frame clones and is missing some. Of tens of thousands of clones listed, around 87% are singletons. The sequenced sample consisted of peripheral blood. This receptor was taken from an older man with active or convalescent COVID-19. The chain uses TRBV18 and TRBJ1-4; 8 bases match TRBD1. The CDR3 DNA sequence: TGTGCCAGCTCACCGACAGGGGTGACTGAAAAACTGTTTTTT. Translation gives CASSPTGVTEKLFF. Combining the CDR3 with reference TRBV18 and TRBJ1-4 gives the whole variable domain NAGVMQNPRHLVRRRGQEARLRCSPMKGHSHVYWYRQLPEEGLKFMVYLQKENIIDESGMPKERFSAEFPKEGPSILRIQQVVRGDSAAYFCASSPTGVTEKLFFGSGTQLSVL.